The 6 T cell receptor beta chains listed next were all sequenced from one sample in a study of blood T cell repertoires in COVID-19. Generated by immunoSEQ multiplex PCR, the TCRdb table keeps only in-frame clones and is missing some. The profile shows around 300,000 clones, less than 90% of them singletons. The specimen sequenced was PBMCs or T cells enriched from blood (not recorded which). The receptors derive from a woman in her forties or fifties who had recovered from COVID-19.

This chain connects TRBV29-1 to TRBJ2-7, with D possibly being TRBD1 (6 bases). In germline, CDR1 is SQVTM, CDR2 ANQGSEA. Between the trimmed V and J ends, which lost 1 base and 2 bases, there was a span of 12 bases. The CDR3 covers 14 residues. Here the CDR3 DNA reads TGCAGCGTTGAAGGTGGGACAAACGCCTACGAGCAGTACTTC. Translating gives CSVEGGTNAYEQYF.

The chain is built from TRBV25-1 and TRBJ1-3, with 7 nucleotides matching TRBD1. Looked up from germline, CDR1 is MGHDK and CDR2 is SYGVNS. V lost 6 bases to trimming and J lost 1 base; unmatched junction nucleotides: 6. The CDR3 loop spans 15 amino acids. CDR3 DNA: TGTGCCAGCAGGACAGGGTTGGAGTCTGGAAACACCATATATTTT. Protein sequence: CASRTGLESGNTIYF.

The chain carries TRBV7-8 and TRBJ2-5; the D is unclear. This CDR3 region has 12 residues. Germline V lookup: CDR1 SGHVS, CDR2 FQNEAQ. V was shortened by 1 base and J by 5 bases, with 5 bases between the two germline ends. In DNA form, the CDR3 reads TGTGCCAGCAGCTTAGAGAGGGAGACCCAGTACTTC. Its translation: CASSLERETQYF.

The genes are TRBV5-8 and TRBJ1-6; TRBD1 agrees at 7 bases. The V and J ends lost 4 bases and 3 bases, in that order; junction bases with no gene match: 7. The CDR3 length is 16 residues. Germline V gene lookup returns CDR1 SGHTS and CDR2 YDEGEE. The CDR3 DNA reads TGTGCCAGCAGCCCAAAGACAGGGCTCTATAATTCACCCCTCCACTTT. Translating gives CASSPKTGLYNSPLHF.

This rearrangement joins TRBV24-1 to TRBJ2-4; no definite D call. Germline V lookup: CDR1 KGHDR, CDR2 SFDVKD. Trimming removed 3 bases from V and 2 bases from J, with 10 bases in between. The CDR3 contains 15 residues. CDR3 bases: TGTGCCACCAGTGATCCAGCGCAGTCCAAAAACATTCAGTACTTC. Translated: CATSDPAQSKNIQYF.

The chain joins TRBV7-2 to TRBJ2-1, with 9 bases aligning to TRBD1. With 3 bases clipped from V and 6 bases from J, the junction kept 6 bases outside the gene matches. This CDR3 contains 15 residues. Germline CDR1 reads SGHTA; CDR2 reads FQGNSA. The CDR3 region has the DNA TGTGCCAGCAGCTTGGGGGGGACAGGGAGCAATGAGCAGTTCTTC. It encodes CASSLGGTGSNEQFF.